The 6 T cell receptor beta chains below were found in one sample sequenced in a study of OX40 agonist ivuxolimab in advanced cancers. Clones were read by immunoSEQ multiplex PCR, and TCRdb kept only the in-frame ones, dropping some. The repertoire consists of 85,000 to 95,000 clones, with about 91% occurring once and the leading ten covering around 0.3%. This sample comprised CD4+ or CD8+ T cells sorted from blood, obtained in a trial of the OX40 agonist ivuxolimab. All receptors come from an adult with an advanced solid tumor such as melanoma, head and neck, liver or kidney cancer.

The chain recombines TRBV25-1 with TRBJ2-3; TRBD2 matches 8 bases. This CDR3 comprises 16 residues. Germline CDR1 is MGHDK and CDR2 is SYGVNS. V lost 1 base and J lost 4; bases outside the gene matches: 7. The CDR3 bases are TGTGCCAGCAGTGAATCGATCGGGGGGGCATCAGATACGCAGTATTTT. Encoded protein: CASSESIGGASDTQYF. The entire variable domain, with the rest obtained from reference TRBV25-1 and TRBJ2-3, is as follows: EADIYQTPRYLVIGTGKKITLECSQTMGHDKMYWYQQDPGMELHLIHYSYGVNSTEKGDLSSESTVSRIRTEHFPLTLESARPSHTSQYLCASSESIGGASDTQYFGPGTRLTVL.

The V gene is TRBV5-1, the J gene TRBJ2-1; D could derive from TRBD1 or TRBD2 (6 bases each). CDR3 length: 15 residues. V lost 2 bases and J lost 6, with 15 bases in between. From germline, CDR1 is SGHRS and CDR2 YFSETQ. CDR3 in amino acids: CASSFMTGASNEQFF. The CDR3 coding sequence is TGCGCCAGCAGCTTCATGACGGGGGCCTCCAATGAGCAGTTCTTC.

This clone has only one observation. The V call is TRBV2, the J call TRBJ2-7; TRBD1 aligns across 10 bases. Germline V gene lookup returns CDR1 SNHLY and CDR2 FYNNEI. Unmatched junction bases numbered 14, after V lost 10 bases and J lost 2 bases. The CDR3 is 16 residues long. As DNA, the CDR3 is TGTGCCACCAAATTCCAGACAGGGGGCGCCCCCTACGAGCAGTACTTC. Amino acids: CATKFQTGGAPYEQYF.

The chain has TRBV5-1 and TRBJ1-1; no reliable D call. V lost 0 bases and J lost 0, with 9 bases in between. The CDR3 length is 15 residues. CDR1 is SGHRS, CDR2 YFSETQ, per germline. The CDR3 region has the DNA TGCGCCAGCAGCTTGGATACGGGCTTGAACACTGAAGCTTTCTTT. It specifies CASSLDTGLNTEAFF.

The rearrangement links TRBV6-6 to TRBJ2-3, with D uncertain. V was shortened by 2 bases and J by 5 bases, with 2 bases between the two germline ends. The CDR3 loop spans 11 amino acids. Per the germline V gene, CDR1 is MNHNY and CDR2 is SVGAGI (reference sequence). CDR3 nucleotide sequence: TGTGCCAGCAGTTACAGAGATACGCAGTATTTT. Translating it yields CASSYRDTQYF.

CDR3 nucleotides: TGTGCCAGCAGCCAAGATCAGAGCGGGAGGGACGAGCAGTACTTC. It yields the protein CASSQDQSGRDEQYF. The rearrangement uses TRBV7-2 and TRBJ2-7; 10 bases match TRBD2. With V trimmed by 5 bases and J by 5 bases, 9 bases remained unmatched. CDR1 SGHTA and CDR2 FQGNSA come from the germline V gene. CDR3 length equals 15 residues. The full variable domain, rest sourced from reference TRBV7-2 and TRBJ2-7, is GAGVSQSPSNKVTEKGKDVELRCDPISGHTALYWYRQSLGQGLEFLIYFQGNSAPDKSGLPSDRFSAERTGGSVSTLTIQRTQQEDSAVYLCASSQDQSGRDEQYFGPGTRLTVT.